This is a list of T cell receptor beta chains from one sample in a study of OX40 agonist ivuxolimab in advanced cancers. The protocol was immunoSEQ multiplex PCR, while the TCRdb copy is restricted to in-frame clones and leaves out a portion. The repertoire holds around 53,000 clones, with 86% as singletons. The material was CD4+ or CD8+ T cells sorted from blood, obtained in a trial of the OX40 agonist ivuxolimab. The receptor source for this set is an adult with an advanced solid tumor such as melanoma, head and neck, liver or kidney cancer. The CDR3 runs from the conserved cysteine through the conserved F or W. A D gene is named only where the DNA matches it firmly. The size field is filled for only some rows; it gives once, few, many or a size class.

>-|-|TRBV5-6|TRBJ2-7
TGTGCCAGCAGCCACCCGGGATCGGGAGAGCAGTACTTC
CASSHPGSGEQYF
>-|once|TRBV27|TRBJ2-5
TGTGCCAGCAGTCACAGGCTCTGGGAGACCCAGTACTTC
CASSHRLWETQYF
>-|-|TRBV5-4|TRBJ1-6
TGTGCCAGCAGCTTGGGGAGGGTGAATAATTCACCCCTCCACTTT
CASSLGRVNNSPLHF
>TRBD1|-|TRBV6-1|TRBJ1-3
TGTGCCAGCAGTGAAATCGTTCGGGGACAGCTGCAGAAAAGCTCTGGAAACACCATATATTTT
CASSEIVRGQLQKSSGNTIYF
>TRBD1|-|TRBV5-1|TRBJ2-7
TGCGCCAGCAGCTTGCAATCCGGGACAGGGTACGAGCAGTACTTC
CASSLQSGTGYEQYF
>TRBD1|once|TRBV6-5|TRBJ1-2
TGTGCCAGCAGACTCCAGGGGGAGTATGGCTACACCTTC
CASRLQGEYGYTF
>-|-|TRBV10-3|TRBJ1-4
TGTGCCATCAGGGATGCTCGGGGTTTCGATGAAAAACTGTTTTTT
CAIRDARGFDEKLFF
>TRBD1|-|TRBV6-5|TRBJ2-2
TGTGCCAGCAGTTTTCGAACAGGGGGCAACACCGGGGAGCTGTTTTTT
CASSFRTGGNTGELFF
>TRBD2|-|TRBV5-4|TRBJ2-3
TGTGCCAGCAGCTTGGTTAGCGGGGGCACAGATACGCAGTATTTT
CASSLVSGGTDTQYF
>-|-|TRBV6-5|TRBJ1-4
TGTGCCAGCAGTGCAGTCCAAAGGTCTGAAAAACTGTTTTTT
CASSAVQRSEKLFF
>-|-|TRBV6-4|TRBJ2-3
TGTGCCAGCGGGGGAGTCGGGCCGCGGGATACGCAGTATTTT
CASGGVGPRDTQYF
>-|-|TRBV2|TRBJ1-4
TGTGCCAGCGAAGATAATGAAAAACTGTTTTTT
CASEDNEKLFF
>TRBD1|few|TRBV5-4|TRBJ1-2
TGTGCCAGCAGCTTGGCCGGGACAGTAGGTTCCACCTTC
CASSLAGTVGSTF
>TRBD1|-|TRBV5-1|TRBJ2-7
TGCGCCAGCAGCCTTGGACAGGCGGGGCAGTACTTC
CASSLGQAGQYF
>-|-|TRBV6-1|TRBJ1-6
TGTGCCAGCAGTATCTCCCCAGGGACACCCCTCCACTTT
CASSISPGTPLHF
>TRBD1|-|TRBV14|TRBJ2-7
TGTGCCAGCACCTCGAGTAACACAGGGGGCTACGAGCAGTACTTC
CASTSSNTGGYEQYF
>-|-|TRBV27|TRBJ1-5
TGTGCCAGCAGTCCCCTGGGGGCAGGAGAAGTCAATCAGCCCCAGCATTTT
CASSPLGAGEVNQPQHF
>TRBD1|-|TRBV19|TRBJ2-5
TGTGCCAGTAGTAGATCCGGGACAGGGGGTGTGGAGACCCAGTACTTC
CASSRSGTGGVETQYF
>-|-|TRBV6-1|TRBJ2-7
TGTGCCAGCAGTGAAGCGGCCGGGTCTCATCACTACGAGCAGTACTTC
CASSEAAGSHHYEQYF
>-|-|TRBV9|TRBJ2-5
TGTGCCAGCAGCGTCGCCAACCAAGAGACCCAGTACTTC
CASSVANQETQYF
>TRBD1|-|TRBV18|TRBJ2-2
TGTGCCAGCTCACCACGCAGGGGGCGATACCCCGGGGAGCTGTTTTTT
CASSPRRGRYPGELFF
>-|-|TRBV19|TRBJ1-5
TGTGCCGGGAGCCGGGGGCTCGGGAATCAGCCCCAGCATTTT
CAGSRGLGNQPQHF
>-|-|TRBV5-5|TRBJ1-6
TGTGCCAGCAGTCCTTATACAGGGAATTCACCCCTCCACTTT
CASSPYTGNSPLHF
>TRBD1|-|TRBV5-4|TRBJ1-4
TGTGCCAGCAGCCCGACAGGGCCTAATGAAAAACTGTTTTTT
CASSPTGPNEKLFF
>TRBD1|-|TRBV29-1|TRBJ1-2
TGCAGCGTTACACCCGAAAGGGGACAGGGGGTGGATGGCTACACCTTC
CSVTPERGQGVDGYTF
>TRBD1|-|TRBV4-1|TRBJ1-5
TGCGCCAGCAGCCAAGCCGCGGACAGGGGTAATCAGCCCCAGCATTTT
CASSQAADRGNQPQHF
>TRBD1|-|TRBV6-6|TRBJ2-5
TGTGCCAGCAGCCTCAGGGGGCAGTCGGGGGAGACCCAGTACTTC
CASSLRGQSGETQYF
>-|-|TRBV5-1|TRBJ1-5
TGCGCCAGCAGCTTGGAGCCTGGGAGGGGGGGCAATCAGCCCCAGCATTTT
CASSLEPGRGGNQPQHF
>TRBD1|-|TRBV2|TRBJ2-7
TGTGCCAGCAGTGTGGCCCAGGGGGAAAGGCAGTACTTC
CASSVAQGERQYF
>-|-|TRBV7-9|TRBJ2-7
TGTGCCAGCAGCTTAGGCACAGACGGGCAATTAACCACCTACGAGCAGTACTTC
CASSLGTDGQLTTYEQYF
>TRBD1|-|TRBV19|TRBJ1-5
TGTGCCAGTACCCGAGACAGGGGCTTCAATCAGCCCCAGCATTTT
CASTRDRGFNQPQHF
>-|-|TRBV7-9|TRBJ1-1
TGTGCCAGCAGCCTTACCGACGAGAACACTGAAGCTTTCTTT
CASSLTDENTEAFF
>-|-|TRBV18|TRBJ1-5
TGTGCCAGCTCATTGGGACGGAGCAATCAGCCCCAGCATTTT
CASSLGRSNQPQHF
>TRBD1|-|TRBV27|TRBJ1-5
TGTGCCAGCAGTGCCTCGACAGGGGTTGGCAATCAGCCCCAGCATTTT
CASSASTGVGNQPQHF
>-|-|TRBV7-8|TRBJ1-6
TGTGCCAGCAGCTTACTGACGGGTAGTTCACCCCTCCACTTT
CASSLLTGSSPLHF
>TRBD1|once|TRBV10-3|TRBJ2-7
TGTGCCACAGGGACAGACGCCTACGAGCAGTACTTC
CATGTDAYEQYF
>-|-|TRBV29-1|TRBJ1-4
TGCAGCGTTGAAGAACATGGTGAAAAACTGTTTTTT
CSVEEHGEKLFF
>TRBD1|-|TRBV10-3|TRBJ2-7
TGTGCCATCAGCGGAGCCGGGACAGGGGTGTCCGAGCAGTACTTC
CAISGAGTGVSEQYF
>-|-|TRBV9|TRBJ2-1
TGTGCCAGCAGCCCAAGGGGTTATGGGTACAATGAGCAGTTCTTC
CASSPRGYGYNEQFF
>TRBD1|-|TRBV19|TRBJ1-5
TGTGCCAGTAGTGCAAGAGGACAGGCAACCTCTACCAGAGATCAGCCCCAGCATTTT
CASSARGQATSTRDQPQHF
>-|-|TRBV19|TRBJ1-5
TGTGCCACCCGTCTTGGTTATCAGCCCCAGCATTTT
CATRLGYQPQHF
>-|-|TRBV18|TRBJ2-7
TGTGCCAGCTCACCGAATAGGGGAGACTACGAGCAGTACTTC
CASSPNRGDYEQYF
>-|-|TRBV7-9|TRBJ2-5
TGTGCCAGCAGCCCAGGGCTCCAGGGAGCAGAGACCCAGTACTTC
CASSPGLQGAETQYF
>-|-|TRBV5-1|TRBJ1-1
TGCGCCAGCAGCTTGGCCTTTCAGTCCATGAACACTGAAGCTTTCTTT
CASSLAFQSMNTEAFF
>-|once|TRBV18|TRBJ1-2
TGTGCCAGCTCCCAGGACAGCCTCTATGGCTACACCTTC
CASSQDSLYGYTF
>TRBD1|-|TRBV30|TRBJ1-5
TGTGCCGTCCATACAGGGGTTTGGGGGGTAGGGGATCAGCCCCAGCATTTT
CAVHTGVWGVGDQPQHF
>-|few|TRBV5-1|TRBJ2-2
TGCGCCAGCAGCTTGGCCGCCAGGGTGTTGACCGGGGAGCTGTTTTTT
CASSLAARVLTGELFF
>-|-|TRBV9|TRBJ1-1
TGTGCCAGCAGCGTCACAACGGTCGGGGTGAACACTGAAGCTTTCTTT
CASSVTTVGVNTEAFF
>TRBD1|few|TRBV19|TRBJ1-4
TGTGCCAGTAGTAAGACAGGGGGATGGACTAATGAAAAACTGTTTTTT
CASSKTGGWTNEKLFF
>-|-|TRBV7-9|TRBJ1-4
TGTGCCAGCAGCCAACCCGCAGGGCTTGAAAAACTGTTTTTT
CASSQPAGLEKLFF
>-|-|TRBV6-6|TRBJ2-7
TGTGCCAGCAGTTACTCGAGGAGCGAGAGCTCCTACGAGCAGTACTTC
CASSYSRSESSYEQYF
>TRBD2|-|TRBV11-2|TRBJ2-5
TGTGCCAGCAGCTTTTATAGCGGGGGGCGGAGAGAGACCCAGTACTTC
CASSFYSGGRRETQYF
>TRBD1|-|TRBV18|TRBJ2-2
TGTGCCAGCTCACCAGGCAGGGGGCTTACGTCGAACACCGGGGAGCTGTTTTTT
CASSPGRGLTSNTGELFF
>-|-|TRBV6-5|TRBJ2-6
TGTGCCAGCAGGCTCTCTGGGGCCAACGTCCTGACTTTC
CASRLSGANVLTF
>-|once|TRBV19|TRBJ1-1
TGTGCCAGTAGCAGGAAATACACTGAAGCTTTCTTT
CASSRKYTEAFF
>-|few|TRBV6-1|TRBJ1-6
TGTGCCAGCCTACATTACGAGGATAAACCTTCACCCCTCCACTTT
CASLHYEDKPSPLHF